These T cell receptor beta chains were read from a single sample in a study of CD8+ T cells in alopecia areata. This table comes from immunoSEQ multiplex PCR, and its TCRdb copy is limited to in-frame clones, with some not included. The table includes approximately 190,000 clones, 58% detected once. The starting material was CD4+ T cells sorted from blood, obtained at week 24, from a patient treated with tofacitinib. These receptors originate from a human donor with alopecia areata. The CDR3 runs from the conserved cysteine through the conserved F or W. The D gene is left open where the match is weak. Rows may omit the clone size; those that give it use once, few, many or a size class.

d_gene,abundance,v_gene,j_gene,CDR3nt,CDR3aa
.,.,TRBV7-2,TRBJ1-5,TGTGCCAGCAGCTCCCGACAGGAATATCAGCCCCAGCATTTT,CASSSRQEYQPQHF
.,few,TRBV29-1,TRBJ1-5,TGCAGCGTTAGGGGAAATCTATCGAGTAGCAATCAGCCCCAGCATTTT,CSVRGNLSSSNQPQHF
.,.,TRBV13,TRBJ2-4,TGTGCCAGCAGTTGGACGGGGGACATTCAGTACTTC,CASSWTGDIQYF
TRBD1,few,TRBV7-6,TRBJ2-7,TGTGCCAGCAGCTTAGCAGGGGGCGGTCTAGACGAGCAGTACTTC,CASSLAGGGLDEQYF
.,few,TRBV5-1,TRBJ1-5,TGCGCCAGCAGCTTGGAGCCCCGGGACGGAGATCAGCCCCAGCATTTT,CASSLEPRDGDQPQHF
.,.,TRBV7-7,TRBJ1-1,TGTGCCAGCAGCTCCCGATCCGGGGTCCAAGGCATGAACACTGAAGCTTTCTTT,CASSSRSGVQGMNTEAFF
.,.,TRBV29-1,TRBJ2-7,TGCAGCGTTGGTGGAGCGTCCTCCTACGAGCAGTACTTC,CSVGGASSYEQYF
.,.,TRBV5-1,TRBJ2-2,TGCGCCAGCAGCAACTTCAACACCGGGGAGCTGTTTTTT,CASSNFNTGELFF
.,few,TRBV7-2,TRBJ2-3,TGTGCCAGCAGCTTAACCCCACCCGAGGTGGCTACGCAGTATTTT,CASSLTPPEVATQYF
TRBD1,.,TRBV11-2,TRBJ1-2,TGTGCCAGCAGCCCTGATACAGGGGCTTATGGCTACACCTTC,CASSPDTGAYGYTF
.,.,TRBV19,TRBJ2-3,TGTGCCAGTACGTCGGCCGATAAAACGAGAACGGGGCAGTATTTT,CASTSADKTRTGQYF
TRBD2,few,TRBV14,TRBJ2-1,TGTGCCAGCAGCACACAAGCGGGAGCCTACAATGAGCAGTTCTTC,CASSTQAGAYNEQFF
.,.,TRBV4-3,TRBJ1-2,TGCGCCAGCAGCCCGGGAGGGTACTATGGCTACACCTTC,CASSPGGYYGYTF
.,few,TRBV15,TRBJ2-5,TGTGCCACCAGCAGAGAGACCCCGATAGTGGAGACCCAGTACTTC,CATSRETPIVETQYF
TRBD2,once,TRBV18,TRBJ2-1,TGTGCCAGCTCACTCTCCGTTCCTAGCGGGAAGGAGCGTGAGCAGTTCTTC,CASSLSVPSGKEREQFF
TRBD1,.,TRBV29-1,TRBJ2-5,TGCAGCGCAGGACAGGCACAAGAGACCCAGTACTTC,CSAGQAQETQYF
.,.,TRBV29-1,TRBJ1-1,TGCAGCGTTGAATCCCAGCTTAACACTGAAGCTTTCTTT,CSVESQLNTEAFF
.,.,TRBV6-6,TRBJ1-1,TGTGCCAGCAGGCCCAGGGGTGGTACTGAAGCTTTCTTT,CASRPRGGTEAFF
.,few,TRBV7-3,TRBJ2-2,TGTGCCAGCAGCTTAACTTCCGCGACCCTGAACACCGGGGAGCTGTTTTTT,CASSLTSATLNTGELFF
.,few,TRBV10-3,TRBJ2-2,TGTGCCATCAGTGATTCCCTACCACCTTACACCGGGGAGCTGTTTTTT,CAISDSLPPYTGELFF
.,few,TRBV29-1,TRBJ1-2,TGCAGCGTTGTTAGAAGAGAGAACTATGGCTACACCTTC,CSVVRRENYGYTF
.,.,TRBV19,TRBJ2-7,TGTGCCAATCCTCAGGATCCTTGGACTCCGGGTGGGGCCTACGAGCAGTACTTC,CANPQDPWTPGGAYEQYF
TRBD1,few,TRBV5-1,TRBJ2-5,TGCGCCAGCAGCTATACCCGACAGGGGGCAGAGACCCAGTACTTC,CASSYTRQGAETQYF
TRBD1,.,TRBV4-1,TRBJ2-7,TGCGCCAGCAGCCAAGGGACAGGTGACACCTACGAGCAGTACTTC,CASSQGTGDTYEQYF
TRBD1,.,TRBV10-3,TRBJ2-7,TGTGCCATCAGTGGACCGACAGGGGACGACGAGCAGTACTTC,CAISGPTGDDEQYF
.,.,TRBV29-1,TRBJ2-7,TGCAGCGTTGAAGTGGCAGGGAGGTCAGACGAGCAGTACTTC,CSVEVAGRSDEQYF
TRBD2,.,TRBV2,TRBJ2-5,TGTGCCAGCCCGGTAGCGGGAACACAAGAGACCCAGTACTTC,CASPVAGTQETQYF
.,.,TRBV19,TRBJ2-7,TGTGCCAGTAGTATAAGTCCCTCCGATCCGCAGTACTTC,CASSISPSDPQYF
TRBD2,.,TRBV28,TRBJ2-1,TGTGCCAGCAACAGGGGAGCGGGAGGTAATGAGCAGTTCTTC,CASNRGAGGNEQFF
.,.,TRBV4-1,TRBJ1-2,TGCGCCAGCAGCCAAGGGGGGGGGCATTTAGGTGGCTACACCTTC,CASSQGGGHLGGYTF
.,.,TRBV15,TRBJ2-3,TGTGCCACCAGCAGAGATAGAGTCACAGATACGCAGTATTTT,CATSRDRVTDTQYF
TRBD2,.,TRBV7-2,TRBJ2-3,TGTGCCAGCACCCAAAGACTAGCGGGAGGGCTCACAGATACGCAGTATTTT,CASTQRLAGGLTDTQYF
.,.,TRBV5-6,TRBJ1-5,TGTGCCAGCACCCAGGGATTCGGCAATCAGCCCCAGCATTTT,CASTQGFGNQPQHF
.,many,TRBV7-2,TRBJ2-5,TGTGCCAGCAGCCCCCGGGAGGAGACCCAGTACTTC,CASSPREETQYF
.,few,TRBV28,TRBJ2-2,TGTGCCAGCACGCTGACCGGGGAGCTGTTTTTT,CASTLTGELFF
.,few,TRBV6-5,TRBJ2-1,TGTGCCAGCAGTCGCCCGCAGGGTCTGCAGTTCTTC,CASSRPQGLQFF
TRBD1,.,TRBV28,TRBJ1-5,TGTGCCAGCAGTTCCGCACCAGGGGGTTTCAATCAGCCCCAGCATTTT,CASSSAPGGFNQPQHF
TRBD2,.,TRBV28,TRBJ2-1,TGTGCCAGCAGTAGCACCCTAGCGGAGTCCTACAATGAGCAGTTCTTC,CASSSTLAESYNEQFF
TRBD1,.,TRBV29-1,TRBJ2-7,TGCAGCGTAGGACAGGTTTACGAGCAGTACTTC,CSVGQVYEQYF
TRBD2,.,TRBV9,TRBJ2-1,TGTGCCAGCAGCGCGGCCCCGGGGGGGGCCTCCTACAATGAGCAGTTCTTC,CASSAAPGGASYNEQFF
.,once,TRBV19,TRBJ2-1,TGTGCCAGTAGTATCGGTAGGGCTTCCTACAATGAGCAGTTCTTC,CASSIGRASYNEQFF
TRBD1,.,TRBV7-2,TRBJ2-7,TGTGCCAGCAGCAGATTGACAGGGACAATCGCTTACGAGCAGTACTTC,CASSRLTGTIAYEQYF
.,once,TRBV2,TRBJ1-6,TGTGCCAGCAGTGAAGTCGCCGGAAATTCACCCCTCCACTTT,CASSEVAGNSPLHF